Listed below are T cell receptor beta chains from one sample, sequenced in a study of early T cells in non-severe SARS-CoV-2 infection. One entry per CDR3 protein, called by TCRdb with MiXCR from the 5' RACE reads. The sample shows tens of thousands of distinct CDR3 sequences, 7% to 8% of them seen only once. Sequencing used whole blood. The receptors were gathered from an adult who was a healthcare worker with PCR-confirmed SARS-CoV-2 infection or an uninfected control (not recorded which). Both conserved end residues are part of each CDR3. The D gene is left open where the match is weak. For some rows the clone size is stated as once, few or many, or as a class when expanded; others skip it.

d_call	clone_size	v_call	j_call	cdr3_aa	cdr3_nt
TRBD2	.	TRBV9	TRBJ2-1	CASSGTGTRVNEQFF	TGTGCCAGCAGCGGGACCGGGACTAGAGTCAATGAGCAGTTCTTC
TRBD1	many	TRBV29-1	TRBJ1-2	CSAERGGNYGYTF	TGCAGCGCCGAACGAGGGGGCAATTATGGCTACACCTTC
.	.	TRBV19	TRBJ2-1	CASSLGFGFGHEQFF	TGTGCCAGTAGCCTCGGGTTTGGGTTCGGGCATGAGCAGTTCTTC
TRBD1	few	TRBV5-1	TRBJ1-1	CASSSTDRGEAFF	TGCGCCAGCAGCTCTACGGACAGGGGTGAAGCTTTCTTT
TRBD2	few	TRBV5-1	TRBJ2-5	CASSFGTKQETQYF	TGCGCCAGCAGCTTCGGGACTAAGCAAGAGACCCAGTACTTC
TRBD2	many	TRBV18	TRBJ2-7	CASSSSGSLTYEQYF	TGTGCCAGCTCATCTAGCGGGAGTCTAACCTACGAGCAGTACTTC
.	.	TRBV27	TRBJ2-7	CASGRGLSPYEQYF	TGTGCCAGCGGTCGGGGACTCAGTCCCTACGAGCAGTACTTC
TRBD2	many	TRBV5-1	TRBJ2-3	CASSSGLASNTDTQYF	TGCGCCAGCAGCTCCGGACTAGCGTCAAACACAGATACGCAGTATTTT
TRBD2	few	TRBV4-1	TRBJ2-7	CASSHPGTSGVYEQYF	TGCGCCAGCAGCCACCCGGGGACTAGCGGGGTCTACGAGCAGTACTTC
.	.	TRBV5-1	TRBJ2-6	CASSPLATGANVLTF	TGCGCCAGCAGCCCGCTAGCGACTGGGGCCAACGTCCTGACTTTC
TRBD2	many	TRBV5-6	TRBJ2-1	CASSLIAGGRGEQFF	TGTGCCAGCAGCCTTATAGCGGGAGGCCGGGGTGAGCAGTTCTTC
.	few	TRBV5-4	TRBJ2-7	CASSPRTDSYEQYF	TGTGCCAGCAGCCCCCGGACGGACTCCTACGAGCAGTACTTC
.	.	TRBV29-1	TRBJ1-1	CSACSVGGWPEAFF	TGCAGCGCTTGTTCAGTCGGGGGCTGGCCTGAAGCTTTCTTT
.	many	TRBV6-1	TRBJ2-1	CASSEAWQGRNEQFF	TGTGCCAGCAGTGAAGCCTGGCAGGGGAGGAATGAGCAGTTCTTC
TRBD2	few	TRBV7-6	TRBJ2-1	CASSLGLAGDEQFF	TGTGCCAGCAGCCTGGGACTAGCGGGAGATGAGCAGTTCTTC
.	few	TRBV6-5	TRBJ2-6	CASRTGDSGANVLTF	TGTGCCAGCAGGACCGGAGATTCTGGGGCCAACGTCCTGACTTTC
TRBD1	.	TRBV29-1	TRBJ2-1	CETGESEQFF	TGCGAGACAGGGGAGAGCGAGCAGTTCTTC